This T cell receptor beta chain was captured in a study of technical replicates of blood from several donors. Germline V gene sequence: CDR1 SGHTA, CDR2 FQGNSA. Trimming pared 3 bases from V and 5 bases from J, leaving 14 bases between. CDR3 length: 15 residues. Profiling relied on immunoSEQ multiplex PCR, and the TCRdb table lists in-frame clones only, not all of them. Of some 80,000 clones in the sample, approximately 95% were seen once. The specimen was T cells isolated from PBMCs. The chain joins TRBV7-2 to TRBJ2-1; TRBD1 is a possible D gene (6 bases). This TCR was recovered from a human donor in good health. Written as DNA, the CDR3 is TGTGCCAGCAGCTTGGACAGTGGGATGAACAATGAGCAGTTCTTC. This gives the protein CASSLDSGMNNEQFF. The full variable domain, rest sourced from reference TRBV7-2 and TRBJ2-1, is GAGVSQSPSNKVTEKGKDVELRCDPISGHTALYWYRQSLGQGLEFLIYFQGNSAPDKSGLPSDRFSAERTGGSVSTLTIQRTQQEDSAVYLCASSLDSGMNNEQFFGPGTRLTVL.